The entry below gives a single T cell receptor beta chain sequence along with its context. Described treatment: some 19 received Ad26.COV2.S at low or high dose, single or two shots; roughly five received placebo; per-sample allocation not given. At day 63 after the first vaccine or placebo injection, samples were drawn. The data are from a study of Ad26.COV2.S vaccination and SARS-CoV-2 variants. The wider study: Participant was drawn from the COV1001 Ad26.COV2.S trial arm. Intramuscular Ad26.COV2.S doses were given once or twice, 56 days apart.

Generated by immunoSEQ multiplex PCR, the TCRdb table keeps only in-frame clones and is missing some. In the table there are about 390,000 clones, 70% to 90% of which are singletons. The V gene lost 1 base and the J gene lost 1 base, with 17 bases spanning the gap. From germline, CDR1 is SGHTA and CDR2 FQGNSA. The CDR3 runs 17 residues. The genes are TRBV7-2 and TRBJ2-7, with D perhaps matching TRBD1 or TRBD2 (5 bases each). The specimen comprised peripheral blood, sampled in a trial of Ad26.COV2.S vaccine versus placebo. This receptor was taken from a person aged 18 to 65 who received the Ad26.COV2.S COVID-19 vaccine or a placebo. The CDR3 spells CASSLDSNTGRSYEQYF. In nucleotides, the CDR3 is TGTGCCAGCAGCTTAGATTCCAATACGGGGCGATCCTACGAGCAGTACTTC.